Listed here are 20 T cell receptor beta chains from one sample, sequenced in a study of human T cells and chemical hapten exposure. TCRdb re-called the RACE reads with MiXCR, one entry per CDR3 protein. The sample has roughly 130,000 distinct CDR3 sequences, roughly 9.5% seen once. Documented time point: healthy volunteer bleed at 2 weeks. The authors extracted total RNA from unfractionated whole blood. The sample consisted of whole blood. Receptors originate from a male donor in good health. Some clones in this sample may be carry-over from other donors' samples.

This rearrangement joins TRBV7-6 to TRBJ1-5, with TRBD1 identical over 11 bases. The CDR3 extends over 18 amino acids. CDR1 is SGHVS, CDR2 FNYEAQ, per germline. Unmatched junction bases numbered 9, after V lost 5 bases and J lost 0 bases. CDR3 region: CASSPGTGGLLSNQPQHF. In nucleotides, the CDR3 is TGTGCCAGCAGCCCCGGGACAGGGGGATTACTTAGCAATCAGCCCCAGCATTTT.

This clonotype showed up just a few times. The chain has TRBV18 and TRBJ2-6; D gene unclear. V was pared by 4 bases and J by 0 bases, with 13 bases between. In germline, CDR1 is KGHSH, CDR2 LQKENI. CDR3 size: 17 residues. CDR3 sequence reads: CASSLTGSRSGANVLTF. CDR3 nucleotides: TGTGCCAGCTCACTAACCGGTTCGCGCTCTGGGGCCAACGTCCTGACTTTC. The variable domain in full, completed from reference TRBV18 and TRBJ2-6, reads NAGVMQNPRHLVRRRGQEARLRCSPMKGHSHVYWYRQLPEEGLKFMVYLQKENIIDESGMPKERFSAEFPKEGPSILRIQQVVRGDSAAYFCASSLTGSRSGANVLTFGAGSRLTVL.

The rearrangement links TRBV5-1 to TRBJ2-7; D is perhaps TRBD2 (6 bases). The V end lost 6 bases, the J end lost 6 bases, and 16 bases lay between the germline ends. The CDR3 extends over 13 amino acids. Germline CDR1 and CDR2: SGHRS and YFSETQ. The CDR3 sequence is CASIDGSTFEQYF. The CDR3 nucleotides read TGCGCCAGCATCGACGGGAGCACCTTCGAGCAGTACTTC.

This clonotype was found a few times. The chain couples TRBV9 to TRBJ2-4, with D perhaps being TRBD1 or TRBD2 (6 bases each). Trimming pared 0 bases from V and 2 bases from J, leaving 9 bases between. CDR1 is SGDLS and CDR2 is YYNGEE in the germline V gene. The CDR3 length is 15 residues. The CDR3 bases are TGTGCCAGCAGCGTAGGGGGGGCGACCAAAAACATTCAGTACTTC. Translation gives CASSVGGATKNIQYF. Combining the CDR3 with reference TRBV9 and TRBJ2-4 gives the whole variable domain DSGVTQTPKHLITATGQRVTLRCSPRSGDLSVYWYQQSLDQGLQFLIQYYNGEERAKGNILERFSAQQFPDLHSELNLSSLELGDSALYFCASSVGGATKNIQYFGAGTRLSVL.

A note on this clonotype: A clone one base away is much larger, so this may be a read error. CDR3 in DNA: TGCAGTGCTAGGCCACTAGCGGGATGGCCCGGAGATACGCAGTATTTT. Residues: CSARPLAGWPGDTQYF. The chain uses TRBV20-1 and TRBJ2-3; 10 nucleotides agree with TRBD2. The CDR3 contains 16 residues. Unmatched junction bases numbered 11, after V lost 3 bases and J lost 5 bases. Germline V CDR1 and CDR2: DFQATT, SNEGSKA (reference sequence).

V gene TRBV15 combines with J gene TRBJ1-2, with 7 bases fitting TRBD1. V shed 0 bases, J shed 1 base, and the junction held 8 bases outside the gene matches. This CDR3 spans 17 amino acids. Germline CDR1 reads LNHNV; CDR2 reads YYDKDF (reference sequence). The DNA of the CDR3 is TGTGCCACCAGCAGAGAACGTCATAGGGACAGTAACTATGGCTACACCTTC. As protein: CATSRERHRDSNYGYTF.

This clonotype has only a few counts. CDR3: CSVEDGRGSGNSYEQYF. DNA for the CDR3: TGCAGCGTTGAAGATGGAAGGGGTAGCGGAAACTCCTACGAGCAGTACTTC. The rearrangement uses TRBV29-1 and TRBJ2-7, with TRBD2 as a possible D gene (6 bases). The V and J ends lost 0 bases and 0 bases respectively, with 18 bases between them. This CDR3 is built from 17 residues. Germline CDR1 reads SQVTM; CDR2 reads ANQGSEA.

This chain uses TRBV5-1 with TRBJ2-3; 8 positions match TRBD1. From germline, CDR1 is SGHRS and CDR2 YFSETQ. This CDR3 region has 15 residues. V shed 1 base, J shed 2 bases, and the junction held 3 bases outside the gene matches. The CDR3 DNA is TGCGCCAGCAGCTTGCGGACAGGGCCCACAGATACGCAGTATTTT. It translates to CASSLRTGPTDTQYF. The full variable domain, in which reference TRBV5-1 and TRBJ2-3 provide the parts outside the CDR3, is KAGVTQTPRYLIKTRGQQVTLSCSPISGHRSVSWYQQTPGQGLQFLFEYFSETQRNKGNFPGRFSGRQFSNSRSEMNVSTLELGDSALYLCASSLRTGPTDTQYFGPGTRLTVL.

With respect to this clonotype: A clone one base away is much larger, so this may be a read error. V is TRBV29-1 and J is TRBJ2-7, with D unresolved. The V gene's germline CDR1 is SQVTM and CDR2 ANQGSEA. The CDR3 runs 12 residues. CDR3 amino acids: CCVVGGSYEQYF. CDR3 sequence (DNA): TGCTGCGTTGTAGGTGGATCCTACGAGCAGTACTTC.

The genes are TRBV12-3 or TRBV12-4 and TRBJ1-5, with a tentative D call TRBD1 (5 bases). Deletions cut 6 bases from V and 3 bases from J, with 18 bases between. The CDR3 spans 16 residues. The CDR3 sequence is CASRDTGDEHNQPQHF. The CDR3 nucleotides are TGTGCCAGCAGGGACACAGGAGACGAACACAATCAGCCCCAGCATTTT.

This clonotype was seen a handful of times. J is TRBJ1-6 and V is TRBV5-5; unclear D gene. V lost 1 base, J lost 0 bases, and 11 bases lay in between. There are 17 residues in the CDR3. Germline V lookup: CDR1 SGHKS, CDR2 YYEKEE (reference sequence). CDR3 sequence reads: CASSLSPFSSYNSPLHF. The DNA of the CDR3 is TGTGCCAGCAGCTTGTCTCCCTTCAGCTCCTATAATTCACCCCTCCACTTT. The complete variable domain, with remaining parts taken from reference TRBV5-5 and TRBJ1-6, reads DAGVTQSPTHLIKTRGQQVTLRCSPISGHKSVSWYQQVLGQGPQFIFQYYEKEERGRGNFPDRFSARQFPNYSSELNVNALLLGDSALYLCASSLSPFSSYNSPLHFGNGTRLTVT.

This clonotype was counted a few times. The rearrangement links TRBV5-1 to TRBJ2-1; perhaps TRBD1 as D (6 bases). The germline gives CDR1 SGHRS, CDR2 YFSETQ. The V end was cut by 2 bases, the J end by 0 bases, with 15 bases between. The CDR3 loop spans 17 amino acids. CDR3 protein: CASSFRTVRASYNEQFF. CDR3 sequence (DNA): TGCGCCAGCAGCTTTCGGACAGTACGAGCCTCCTACAATGAGCAGTTCTTC.

In this sample, this clonotype turned up a few times. The chain carries TRBV14 and TRBJ1-2, with D perhaps matching TRBD1 (6 bases). The CDR3 runs 13 residues. Germline V gives CDR1 SGHDN, CDR2 FVKESK. The V gene lost 4 bases and the J gene lost 10 bases, with 16 bases spanning the gap. Written as DNA, the CDR3 is TGTGCCAGCAGCCTTAAATTACAGGGAGCCTACACCTTC. This gives the protein CASSLKLQGAYTF.

The rearrangement uses TRBV28 and TRBJ1-1; TRBD1 is a possible D gene (5 bases). The length of the CDR3 is 14 residues. CDR1 MDHEN and CDR2 SYDVKM come from the germline V gene. V dropped 1 base and J dropped 6 bases, with 12 bases sitting between them. The CDR3 nucleotides are TGTGCCAGCAGTTTATCCCGGGGGACCGCTGAAGCTTTCTTT. Residues: CASSLSRGTAEAFF.

This CDR3 is CASSPDLRAGAYEQYF. The CDR3 nucleotides are TGCGCCAGCAGCCCCGATCTAAGGGCGGGAGCGTATGAGCAGTACTTC. V gene TRBV5-1 combines with J gene TRBJ2-7; 7 bases align to TRBD2. This CDR3 contains 16 residues. CDR1 is SGHRS, CDR2 YFSETQ, per germline. The V segment lost 4 bases and the J segment 7 bases; nucleotides outside the gene matches: 17.

Turning to this clonotype: Being one base from a much bigger clone, this may be a read error. The gene calls are TRBV29-1 and TRBJ2-3, with TRBD2 identical over 11 bases. The germline CDR1 and CDR2 sequences are SQVTM and ANQGSEA. The V gene end was trimmed by 2 bases and the J gene end by 4 bases; junction bases not matched to a gene: 11. This CDR3 is 17 amino acids long. CDR3 protein: CSVEPGGVAGGPDTQYF. The CDR3 bases are TGCAGCGTTGAACCCGGGGGAGTAGCGGGAGGGCCAGATACGCAGTATTTT.

This clonotype was found many times. The V and J genes are TRBV7-9 and TRBJ2-1; 7 positions match TRBD1. Per germline, CDR1 SEHNR and CDR2 FQNEAQ (reference sequence). There are 16 residues in the CDR3. The V segment lost 0 bases and the J segment 6 bases; nucleotides outside the gene matches: 8. As DNA, the CDR3 is TGTGCCAGCAGCTTAGCCGGCAGGGGGTTCGGCAATGAGCAGTTCTTC. This codes for CASSLAGRGFGNEQFF. Full variable domain (outside the CDR3, taken from reference TRBV7-9 and TRBJ2-1): DTGVSQNPRHKITKRGQNVTFRCDPISEHNRLYWYRQTLGQGPEFLTYFQNEAQLEKSRLLSDRFSAERPKGSFSTLEIQRTEQGDSAMYLCASSLAGRGFGNEQFFGPGTRLTVL.

This clonotype has just a few counts. V gene TRBV7-6 combines with J gene TRBJ1-1; 9 nucleotides align to TRBD1. The CDR3 length is 16 residues. The germline gives CDR1 SGHVS, CDR2 FNYEAQ. V trimming: 4 bases; J trimming: 0 bases; junction bases outside the gene matches: 6. CDR3 bases: TGTGCCAGCAGCTCAACAGGGGGCCCAATGAACACTGAAGCTTTCTTT. Its protein is CASSSTGGPMNTEAFF.

The chain recombines TRBV7-9 with TRBJ1-2, with D unclear. CDR3 length: 11 residues. V was clipped by 8 bases and J by 0 bases, with 4 bases between them. The germline V gene encodes CDR1 SEHNR and CDR2 FQNEAQ (reference sequence). The DNA of the CDR3 is TGTGCCAGCGAGGCTAACTATGGCTACACCTTC. Its protein is CASEANYGYTF.

V is TRBV7-9 and J is TRBJ2-3; D ambiguous. This CDR3 comprises 16 residues. V lost 1 base and J 2 bases, leaving 13 bases between the germline ends. CDR1 and CDR2 (germline): SEHNR, FQNEAQ (reference sequence). The DNA for the CDR3 is TGTGCCAGCAGCTTAGGAGACCGGGCGTCCACAGATACGCAGTATTTT. It encodes CASSLGDRASTDTQYF.